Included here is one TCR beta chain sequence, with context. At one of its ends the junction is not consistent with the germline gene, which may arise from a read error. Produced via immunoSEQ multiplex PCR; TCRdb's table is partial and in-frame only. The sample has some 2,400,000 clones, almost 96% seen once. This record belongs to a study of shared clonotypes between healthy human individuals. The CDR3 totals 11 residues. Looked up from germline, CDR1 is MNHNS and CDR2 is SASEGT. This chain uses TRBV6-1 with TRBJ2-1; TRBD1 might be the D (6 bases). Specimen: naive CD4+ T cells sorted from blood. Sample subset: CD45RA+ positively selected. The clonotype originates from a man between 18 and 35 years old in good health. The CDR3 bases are TGTGCCAGCAGCCCTGGACAGAGCAGGCTCTTC. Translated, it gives CASSPGQSRLF.